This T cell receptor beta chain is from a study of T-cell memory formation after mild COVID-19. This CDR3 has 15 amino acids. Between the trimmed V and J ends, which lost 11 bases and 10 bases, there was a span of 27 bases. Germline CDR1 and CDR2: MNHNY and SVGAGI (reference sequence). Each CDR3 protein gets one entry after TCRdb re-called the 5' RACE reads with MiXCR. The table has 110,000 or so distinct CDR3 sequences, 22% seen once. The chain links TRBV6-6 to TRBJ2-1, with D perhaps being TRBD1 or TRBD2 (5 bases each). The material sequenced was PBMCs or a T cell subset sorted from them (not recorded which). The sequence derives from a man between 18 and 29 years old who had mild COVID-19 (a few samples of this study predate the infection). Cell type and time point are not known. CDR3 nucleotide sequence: TGTGCCGCCGCCCGATCGTTGTGGGACCCGGGGGAGCAGTTCTTC. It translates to CAAARSLWDPGEQFF.